Here is one TCR beta chain with its context. Its specificity is unknown. The CDR3 covers 14 residues. In germline, CDR1 is WSHSY, CDR2 SAAADI. Trimming stripped 0 bases from V and 12 bases from J, with 15 bases between. The data were produced by immunoSEQ multiplex PCR, yet TCRdb's version contains in-frame clones alone and is incomplete. Here the sample spans 50,000 or so clones, roughly 71% being singletons. The data were taken from a study of T cell clones after liver transplantation. About the study: TCRbeta sequencing after a pre-transplant mixed lymphocyte reaction identified graft-donor-reactive clones, later tracked in post-transplant blood. Third-party-reactive TCRbeta sequences from pre-transplant mixed lymphocyte reactions served as antigen-independent comparators. Subjects received no induction therapy and standard immunosuppression until randomization at 12-24 months post-transplant.

Study conclusions and caveats: A significant post-transplant drop in circulating graft-donor-reactive CD4 TCRbeta sequences occurred in most of the 8 subjects.

Material: CD4+ T cells from blood, obtained around 4.5 years after liver transplant. The clonotype originates from a human patient who received a liver transplant. Part of the T cell pool may stem from the graft donor. The chain couples TRBV10-2 to TRBJ2-1, with D hard to call. As DNA, the CDR3 is TGCGCCAGCAGTGAGTCGAACGCGGCTTCGGGGCAGTTCTTC. Its translation is CASSESNAASGQFF.